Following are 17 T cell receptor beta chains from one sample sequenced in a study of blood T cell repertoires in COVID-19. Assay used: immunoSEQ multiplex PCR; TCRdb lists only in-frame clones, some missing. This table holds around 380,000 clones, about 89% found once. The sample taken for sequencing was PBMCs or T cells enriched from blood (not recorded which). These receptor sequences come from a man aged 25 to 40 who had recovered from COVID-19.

The CDR3 sequence: CASSRGQGGSTNEKLFF. CDR3 nucleotides: TGTGCCAGCAGCCGCGGACAGGGGGGATCTACTAATGAAAAACTGTTTTTT. The V call is TRBV13, the J call TRBJ1-4, with 10 nucleotides matching TRBD1. CDR3 length equals 17 residues. J gave up 2 bases and V 5 bases, and 8 bases lay outside the gene matches. Germline V gene lookup returns CDR1 PRHDT and CDR2 FYEKMQ (reference sequence). Using reference TRBV13 and TRBJ1-4 for the parts outside the CDR3, the full variable domain is AAGVIQSPRHLIKEKRETATLKCYPIPRHDTVYWYQQGPGQDPQFLISFYEKMQSDKGSIPDRFSAQQFSDYHSELNMSSLELGDSALYFCASSRGQGGSTNEKLFFGSGTQLSVL.

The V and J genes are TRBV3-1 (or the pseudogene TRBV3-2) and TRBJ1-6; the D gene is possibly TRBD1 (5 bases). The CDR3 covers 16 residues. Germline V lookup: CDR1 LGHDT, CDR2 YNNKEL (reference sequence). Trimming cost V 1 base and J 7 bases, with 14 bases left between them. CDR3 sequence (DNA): TGTGCCAGCAGCCAAGGGGTCCGGGGGTCCAATTCACCCCTCCACTTT. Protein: CASSQGVRGSNSPLHF.

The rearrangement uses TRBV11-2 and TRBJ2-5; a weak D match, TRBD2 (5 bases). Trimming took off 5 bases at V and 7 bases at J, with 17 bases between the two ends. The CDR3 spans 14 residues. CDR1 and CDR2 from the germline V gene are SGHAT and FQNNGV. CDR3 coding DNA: TGTGCCAGCAGCCCCGCGACCAGCCGGGGGACCCAGTACTTC. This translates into CASSPATSRGTQYF.

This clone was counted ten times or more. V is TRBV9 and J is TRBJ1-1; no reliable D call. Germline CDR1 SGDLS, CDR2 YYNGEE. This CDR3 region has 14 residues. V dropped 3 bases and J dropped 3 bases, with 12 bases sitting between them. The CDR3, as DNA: TGTGCCAGCAGCGCTCACCCTTCGGACACTGAAGCTTTCTTT. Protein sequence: CASSAHPSDTEAFF.

The DNA for the CDR3 is TGTGCCAGTAGATCGGGACATCTGGCCGGGGAAGCTTTCTTT. This codes for CASRSGHLAGEAFF. V is TRBV19 and J is TRBJ1-1; perhaps TRBD1 as D (6 bases). Germline V CDR1 and CDR2: LNHDA, SQIVND (reference sequence). The CDR3 has 14 amino acids. Trimming removed 6 bases at V and 8 bases at J, with 19 bases between.

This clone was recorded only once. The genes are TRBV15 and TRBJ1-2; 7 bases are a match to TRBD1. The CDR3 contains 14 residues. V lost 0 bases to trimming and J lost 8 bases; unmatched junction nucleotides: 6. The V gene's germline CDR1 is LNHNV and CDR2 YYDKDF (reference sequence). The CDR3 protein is CATSRDVTGLGYTF. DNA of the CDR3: TGTGCCACCAGCAGAGACGTGACAGGGCTCGGCTACACCTTC.

The CDR3 DNA sequence: TGTGCCACCAGCCCCGGGGGGGTGTACACCGGGGAGCTGTTTTTT. It encodes CATSPGGVYTGELFF. The chain uses TRBV24-1 and TRBJ2-2, with 8 bases fitting TRBD2. The CDR3 consists of 15 residues. J was trimmed by 3 bases and V by 7 bases; bases with no gene match: 6. Germline V gene sequence: CDR1 KGHDR, CDR2 SFDVKD.

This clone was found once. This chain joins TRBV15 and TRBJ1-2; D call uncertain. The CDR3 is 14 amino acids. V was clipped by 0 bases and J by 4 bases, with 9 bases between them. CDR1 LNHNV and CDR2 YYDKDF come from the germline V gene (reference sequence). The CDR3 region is CATSRDRGGYGYTF. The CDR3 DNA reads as TGTGCCACCAGCAGAGACCGGGGAGGCTATGGCTACACCTTC.

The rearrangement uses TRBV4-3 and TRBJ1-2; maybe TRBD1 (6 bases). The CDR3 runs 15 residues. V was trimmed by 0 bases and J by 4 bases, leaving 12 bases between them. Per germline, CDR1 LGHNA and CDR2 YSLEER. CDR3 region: CASSQESTGTYGYTF. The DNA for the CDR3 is TGCGCCAGCAGCCAAGAGTCCACAGGGACCTATGGCTACACCTTC.

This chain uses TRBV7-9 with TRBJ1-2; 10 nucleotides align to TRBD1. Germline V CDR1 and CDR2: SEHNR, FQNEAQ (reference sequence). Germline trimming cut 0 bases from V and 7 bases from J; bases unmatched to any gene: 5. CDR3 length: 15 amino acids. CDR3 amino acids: CASSLAGTGDGGYTF. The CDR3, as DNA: TGTGCCAGCAGCTTAGCTGGGACAGGGGATGGTGGCTACACCTTC. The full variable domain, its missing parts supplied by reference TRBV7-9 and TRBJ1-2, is DTGVSQNPRHKITKRGQNVTFRCDPISEHNRLYWYRQTLGQGPEFLTYFQNEAQLEKSRLLSDRFSAERPKGSFSTLEIQRTEQGDSAMYLCASSLAGTGDGGYTFGSGTRLTVV.

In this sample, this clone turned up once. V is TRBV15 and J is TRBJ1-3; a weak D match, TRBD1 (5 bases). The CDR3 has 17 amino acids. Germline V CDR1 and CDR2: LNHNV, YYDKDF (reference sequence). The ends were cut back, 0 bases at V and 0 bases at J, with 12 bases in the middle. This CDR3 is CATSREAGPISGNTIYF. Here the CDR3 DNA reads TGTGCCACCAGCAGAGAAGCGGGACCTATCTCTGGAAACACCATATATTTT.

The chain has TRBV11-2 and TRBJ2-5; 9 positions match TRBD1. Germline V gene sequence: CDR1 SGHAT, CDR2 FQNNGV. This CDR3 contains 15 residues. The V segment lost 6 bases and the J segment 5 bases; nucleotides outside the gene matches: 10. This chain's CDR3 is CASSPTGGVRETQYF. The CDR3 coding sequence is TGTGCCAGCAGTCCAACAGGGGGCGTACGGGAGACCCAGTACTTC. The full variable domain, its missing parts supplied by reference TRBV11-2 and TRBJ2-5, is EAGVAQSPRYKIIEKRQSVAFWCNPISGHATLYWYQQILGQGPKLLIQFQNNGVVDDSQLPKDRFSAERLKGVDSTLKIQPAKLEDSAVYLCASSPTGGVRETQYFGPGTRLLVL.

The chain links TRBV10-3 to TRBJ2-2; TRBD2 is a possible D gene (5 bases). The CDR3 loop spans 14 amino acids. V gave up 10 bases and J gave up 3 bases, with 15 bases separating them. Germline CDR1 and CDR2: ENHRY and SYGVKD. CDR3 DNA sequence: TGTGCCACCGAACGAGGGATGGACACCGGGGAGCTGTTTTTT. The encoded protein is CATERGMDTGELFF.

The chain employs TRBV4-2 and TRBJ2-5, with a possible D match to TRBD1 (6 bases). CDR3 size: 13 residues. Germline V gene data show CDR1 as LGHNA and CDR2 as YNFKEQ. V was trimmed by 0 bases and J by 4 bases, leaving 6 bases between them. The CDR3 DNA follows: TGTGCCAGCAGCCAAGACAGGGGAGAGACCCAGTACTTC. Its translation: CASSQDRGETQYF.

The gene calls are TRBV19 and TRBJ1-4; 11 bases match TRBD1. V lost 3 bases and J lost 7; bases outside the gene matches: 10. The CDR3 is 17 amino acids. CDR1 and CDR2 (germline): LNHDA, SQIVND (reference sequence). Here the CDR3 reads CASSILGQGARGEKLFF. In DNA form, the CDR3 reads TGTGCCAGTAGTATTTTAGGACAGGGGGCCCGAGGTGAAAAACTGTTTTTT.

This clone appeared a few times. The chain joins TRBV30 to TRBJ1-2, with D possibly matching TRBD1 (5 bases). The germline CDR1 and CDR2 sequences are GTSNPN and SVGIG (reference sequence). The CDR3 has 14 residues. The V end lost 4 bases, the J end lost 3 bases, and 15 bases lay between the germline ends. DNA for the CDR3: TGTGCCTGGAAACTCACTGGGACTGACTATGGCTACACCTTC. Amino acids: CAWKLTGTDYGYTF.

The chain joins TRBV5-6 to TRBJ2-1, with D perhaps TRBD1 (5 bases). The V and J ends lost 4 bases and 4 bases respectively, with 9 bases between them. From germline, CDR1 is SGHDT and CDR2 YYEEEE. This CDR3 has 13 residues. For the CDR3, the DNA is TGTGCCAGCAGCCTGGACAATTACAATGAGCAGTTCTTC. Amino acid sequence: CASSLDNYNEQFF. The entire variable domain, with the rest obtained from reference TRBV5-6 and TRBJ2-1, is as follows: DAGVTQSPTHLIKTRGQQVTLRCSPKSGHDTVSWYQQALGQGPQFIFQYYEEEERQRGNFPDRFSGHQFPNYSSELNVNALLLGDSALYLCASSLDNYNEQFFGPGTRLTVL.